Listed below are T cell receptor beta chains from one sample, sequenced in a study of vaccination and CD4 T cells after COVID-19. The antigens for these receptors are not known. TCRdb ran MiXCR on the PCR reads and lists one entry per CDR3 protein. The data show 15,000 to 20,000 distinct CDR3 sequences, 56% seen once. The specimen sequenced was CD4+ T cells from blood, cultured in vitro. The receptor source for this set is a human donor who had recovered from COVID-19. Both conserved end residues are part of each CDR3. Each record gives: V gene, D gene, J gene, clone size, CDR3 protein, CDR3 DNA. The D gene is left open where the match is weak. Clone size appears in some rows only: once, few, many, or a class for an expanded clone.

>TRBV6-1|TRBD1|TRBJ1-6|.
CASSRTGALNNSPLHF
TGTGCCAGCAGTCGGACAGGGGCCCTGAATAATTCACCCCTCCACTTT
>TRBV28|.|TRBJ1-4|.
CASSPQDATNEKLFF
TGTGCCAGCAGTCCCCAGGACGCAACTAATGAAAAACTGTTTTTT
>TRBV25-1|.|TRBJ2-3|.
CASSPMGTDTQYF
TGTGCCAGCAGCCCCATGGGGACAGATACGCAGTATTTT
>TRBV14|.|TRBJ2-3|.
CASSPLTGTDTQYF
TGTGCCAGCAGCCCGTTGACCGGGACAGATACGCAGTATTTT
>TRBV7-3|.|TRBJ1-2|.
CASSLDGGGVYGYTF
TGTGCCAGCAGCTTAGATGGGGGAGGTGTCTATGGCTACACCTTC
>TRBV20-1|.|TRBJ2-2|few
CSAERQVGELFF
TGCAGTGCTGAGAGACAAGTCGGGGAGCTGTTTTTT
>TRBV30|.|TRBJ1-6|few
CAWSVGSSYNSPLHF
TGTGCCTGGAGTGTGGGGAGCTCCTATAATTCACCCCTCCACTTT
>TRBV30|.|TRBJ2-7|.
CAWSGGQRSYF
TGTGCCTGGAGTGGTGGACAGCGCTCTTACTTC
>TRBV6-1|.|TRBJ1-1|.
CASSEGSVRGEAFF
TGTGCCAGCAGTGAGGGGTCTGTGAGGGGTGAAGCTTTCTTT
>TRBV7-2|TRBD2|TRBJ2-1|.
CANFTRDQEASGNYNEQFF
TGTGCCAACTTCACCCGGGACCAAGAGGCTAGCGGGAACTACAATGAGCAGTTCTTC
>TRBV7-2|.|TRBJ2-5|.
CASSLGLQETQYF
TGTGCCAGCAGCTTAGGCCTTCAAGAGACCCAGTACTTC
>TRBV29-1|TRBD2|TRBJ2-2|.
CSVPRGGNTGELFF
TGCAGCGTTCCTCGCGGGGGGAACACCGGGGAGCTGTTTTTT
>TRBV7-9|.|TRBJ2-2|.
CASSRDTGELFF
TGTGCCAGCAGCCGGGACACCGGGGAGCTGTTTTTT
>TRBV11-3|.|TRBJ2-7|.
CASSSTGVEQYF
TGTGCCAGCAGCTCGACAGGCGTCGAGCAGTACTTC
>TRBV10-3|.|TRBJ1-5|few
CAISERGLVQPQHF
TGTGCCATCAGTGAAAGGGGCTTGGTCCAGCCCCAGCATTTT
>TRBV11-2|TRBD1|TRBJ1-1|.
CASSHRTGRNTEAFF
TGTGCCAGCAGCCATCGGACAGGGCGGAACACTGAAGCTTTCTTT
>TRBV4-1|TRBD2|TRBJ2-2|.
CASSQEAGLAANTGELFF
TGCGCCAGCAGCCAAGAAGCCGGGCTAGCGGCGAACACCGGGGAGCTGTTTTTT
>TRBV5-1|.|TRBJ2-3|.
CASSDGQGSTDTQYF
TGCGCCAGCAGCGATGGGCAGGGGAGCACAGATACGCAGTATTTT
>TRBV19|.|TRBJ1-5|.
CASSIREGQPQHF
TGTGCCAGTAGTATCAGGGAGGGTCAGCCCCAGCATTTT
>TRBV15|TRBD1|TRBJ1-2|.
CATSRDRDRAFLDTF
TGTGCCACCAGCAGAGATAGGGACAGGGCATTTCTAGACACCTTC
>TRBV6-1|.|TRBJ1-5|.
CASRGSINQPQHF
TGTGCCAGCAGGGGATCGATCAATCAGCCCCAGCATTTT
>TRBV30|.|TRBJ1-5|few
CAWSRGWAYSNQPQHF
TGTGCCTGGAGTAGAGGTTGGGCCTATAGCAATCAGCCCCAGCATTTT
>TRBV7-3|TRBD2|TRBJ2-5|.
CASSAGLVGEETQYF
TGTGCCAGCAGCGCCGGACTAGTTGGGGAAGAGACCCAGTACTTC
>TRBV10-3|.|TRBJ2-7|.
CAISEEQGGNEQYF
TGTGCCATCAGTGAGGAACAGGGCGGCAACGAGCAGTACTTC
>TRBV4-1|.|TRBJ1-1|.
CASRIQVMNTEAFF
TGCGCCAGCAGGATACAGGTTATGAACACTGAAGCTTTCTTT